There are a few counts of the clone carrying this TCR beta chain. The data stem from a study of beta chain features in type 1 diabetes. The entirety of the isolated RNA underwent reverse transcription, so expressed TCRB transcripts were sequenced. Data came from immunoSEQ multiplex PCR; TCRdb stores just in-frame clones and leaves some out. The sample comprises about 320,000 clones, 11% to 15% of which are singletons, and approximately 7% rests with the top ten. The sample taken for sequencing was central memory CD4+ T cells from blood. The clonotype was recovered from a man aged 30 to 45 in good health.

The CDR3 reads CASSANRGTVTRDTQYF. The CDR3 DNA reads as TGTGCCAGCAGCGCTAACCGAGGGACAGTCACGAGGGATACGCAGTATTTT. The chain employs TRBV7-2 and TRBJ2-3; 7 bases map to TRBD1. Germline trimming cut 5 bases from V and 6 bases from J; bases unmatched to any gene: 17. Per the germline V gene, CDR1 is SGHTA and CDR2 is FQGNSA. This CDR3 is built from 17 residues.